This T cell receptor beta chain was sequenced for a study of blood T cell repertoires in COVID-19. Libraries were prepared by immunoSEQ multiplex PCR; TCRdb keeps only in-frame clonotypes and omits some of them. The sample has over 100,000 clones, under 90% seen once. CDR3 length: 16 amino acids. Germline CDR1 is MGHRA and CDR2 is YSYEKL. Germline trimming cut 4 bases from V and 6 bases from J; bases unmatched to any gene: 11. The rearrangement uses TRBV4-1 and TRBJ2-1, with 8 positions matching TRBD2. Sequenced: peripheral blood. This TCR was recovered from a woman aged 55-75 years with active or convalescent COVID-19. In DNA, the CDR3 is TGCGCCAGCAGCCTCGGTGTGGGGACTAGATTCAATGAGCAGTTCTTC. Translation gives CASSLGVGTRFNEQFF.